The 30 T cell receptor beta chains in this list originate from one sample, sequenced in a study of T cell responses to AZD1222 COVID-19 vaccine. TCRdb keeps only in-frame clones here, not all; method: immunoSEQ multiplex PCR. The sample records more than 60,000 clones, around 87% being singletons. The sample consisted of peripheral blood, taken on day 0 of AZD1222 vaccination. These receptors were obtained from an adult in good health.

V usage is TRBV12-5 and J usage is TRBJ2-1; TRBD2 matches at 13 bases. V trimming: 6 bases; J trimming: 5 bases; junction bases outside the gene matches: 4. In germline, CDR1 is LGHNT, CDR2 FRNRAP. The CDR3 is 15 residues long. The CDR3 spells CASGAGTSGNNEQFF. DNA for the CDR3: TGTGCTAGTGGAGCCGGGACTAGCGGGAACAATGAGCAGTTCTTC.

The V call is TRBV29-1, the J call TRBJ2-7; TRBD1 matches 9 bases. Trimming took 4 bases from V and 6 from J; bases not matched to a gene: 7. The CDR3 runs to 13 residues. Germline CDR1 SQVTM, CDR2 ANQGSEA. Written as DNA, the CDR3 is TGCAGCGTTGTAGGGACAGGGAGCGCCGAGCAGTACTTC. This sequence encodes CSVVGTGSAEQYF.

This rearrangement joins TRBV5-5 to TRBJ2-1; the match to TRBD2 covers 7 bases. The CDR3 covers 15 residues. V shed 0 bases, J shed 2 bases, and the junction held 2 bases outside the gene matches. In germline, CDR1 is SGHKS, CDR2 YYEKEE (reference sequence). For the CDR3, the DNA is TGTGCCAGCAGCTTGGACCGGGGGGCCTACAATGAGCAGTTCTTC. It specifies CASSLDRGAYNEQFF. Using reference TRBV5-5 and TRBJ2-1 for the parts outside the CDR3, the full variable domain is DAGVTQSPTHLIKTRGQQVTLRCSPISGHKSVSWYQQVLGQGPQFIFQYYEKEERGRGNFPDRFSARQFPNYSSELNVNALLLGDSALYLCASSLDRGAYNEQFFGPGTRLTVL.

CDR3 bases: TGTGCCAGCAGCACCAGGCCCGGCTACGAGCAGTACTTC. As protein: CASSTRPGYEQYF. The J gene is TRBJ2-7, the V gene TRBV7-3, with unresolved D. From germline, CDR1 is SGHTA and CDR2 FQGTGA. V lost 5 bases, J lost 3 bases, and 11 bases lay in between. This CDR3 has 13 amino acids.

The rearrangement links TRBV6-5 to TRBJ2-3; 10 nucleotides align to TRBD2. This CDR3 region has 14 residues. V lost 6 bases and J lost 5; bases outside the gene matches: 5. The germline V gene encodes CDR1 MNHEY and CDR2 SVGAGI. CDR3 coding DNA: TGTGCCAGCAGGGCTGGACTAGCGGTAGATACGCAGTATTTT. Its protein product is CASRAGLAVDTQYF.

This chain uses TRBV25-1 with TRBJ2-1; D is unresolved. Trimming stripped 7 bases from V and 9 bases from J, with 10 bases between. This CDR3 contains 11 residues. The germline V gene has CDR1 MGHDK and CDR2 SYGVNS. Written as DNA, the CDR3 is TGTGCCAGCACTTGGCACGGTGAGCAGTTCTTC. Residues: CASTWHGEQFF.

The chain couples TRBV4-1 to TRBJ1-5, with D uncertain. Germline V lookup: CDR1 MGHRA, CDR2 YSYEKL. This CDR3 has 17 amino acids. Trimming removed 1 base from V and 1 base from J, with 14 bases in between. Here the CDR3 reads CASSQGEVMGSNQPQHF. CDR3 in DNA: TGCGCCAGCAGCCAAGGAGAGGTGATGGGAAGCAATCAGCCCCAGCATTTT.

The chain is built from TRBV12-3 or TRBV12-4 and TRBJ2-1; unclear D gene. This CDR3 region has 11 residues. Trimming cost V 3 bases and J 7 bases, with 4 bases left between them. The CDR3 DNA reads as TGTGCCAGCAGTTTGAGTAATGAGCAGTTCTTC. Amino acid sequence: CASSLSNEQFF.

The V gene is TRBV3-1 (or the pseudogene TRBV3-2), the J gene TRBJ2-7; TRBD1 agrees at 10 bases. CDR1 and CDR2 (germline): LGHDT, YNNKEL (reference sequence). Trimming cost V 0 bases and J 2 bases; bases outside gene matches: 7. This CDR3 is 17 amino acids long. The CDR3 nucleotides read TGTGCCAGCAGCCAAGATCCCCCGGACAGGGGGGCCTACGAGCAGTACTTC. It codes for CASSQDPPDRGAYEQYF.

The chain combines TRBV29-1 with TRBJ1-1; tentatively, D is TRBD1 (6 bases). The CDR3 has 13 residues. CDR1 is SQVTM, CDR2 ANQGSEA, per germline. V was cut by 4 bases and J by 1 base, with 10 bases left in between. CDR3 residues: CSVGGTTNTEAFF. The CDR3 bases are TGCAGCGTTGGGGGGACAACGAACACTGAAGCTTTCTTT.

The V call is TRBV11-2, the J call TRBJ1-1, with D possibly TRBD1 on 5 matching bases. Trimming removed 3 bases at V and 4 bases at J, with 12 bases between. Germline CDR1 reads SGHAT; CDR2 reads FQNNGV. CDR3 size: 14 residues. In DNA, the CDR3 is TGTGCCAGCAGCTTGCAGGGTCAGAGCACTGAAGCTTTCTTT. Translating gives CASSLQGQSTEAFF.

The V and J genes are TRBV7-3 and TRBJ2-3; D is perhaps TRBD1 (6 bases). Germline lookup yields CDR1 SGHTA and CDR2 FQGTGA. This CDR3 contains 15 residues. V lost 4 bases to trimming and J lost 0 bases, with 11 bases between them. Here the CDR3 reads CASSSGQFSTDTQYF. CDR3 coding DNA: TGTGCCAGCAGCTCCGGACAGTTTAGCACAGATACGCAGTATTTT.

The rearrangement uses TRBV20-1 and TRBJ1-1; 8 bases agree with TRBD1. Per germline, CDR1 DFQATT and CDR2 SNEGSKA (reference sequence). The J segment lost 9 bases and the V segment lost 6 bases, leaving 6 bases of the junction unmatched. CDR3 size: 11 residues. The CDR3 region has the DNA TGCAGTGCCCAGACAGGGGATAAAGCTTTCTTT. Its protein product is CSAQTGDKAFF.

The chain joins TRBV5-1 to TRBJ1-6; D gene uncertain. V was pared by 3 bases and J by 4 bases, with 2 bases between. Germline V gene lookup returns CDR1 SGHRS and CDR2 YFSETQ. The CDR3 contains 12 residues. CDR3 amino acids: CASSSYNSPLHF. In DNA form, the CDR3 reads TGCGCCAGCAGCTCTTATAATTCACCCCTCCACTTT.

The chain carries TRBV2 and TRBJ1-5; D might be TRBD1 (6 bases). V was shortened by 4 bases and J by 0 bases, with 13 bases between the two germline ends. The length of the CDR3 is 16 residues. Germline CDR1 SNHLY, CDR2 FYNNEI. In DNA, the CDR3 is TGTGCCAGCAGTGCCCAGGGGCCGGATAGCAATCAGCCCCAGCATTTT. Translating it yields CASSAQGPDSNQPQHF.

Only one count was recorded for this clone. The V gene is TRBV7-2, the J gene TRBJ2-7, with D unclear. Germline V CDR1 and CDR2: SGHTA, FQGNSA. This CDR3 spans 15 amino acids. V lost 4 bases and J lost 0, with 13 bases in between. The CDR3 DNA follows: TGTGCCAGCAGCTCGCTTTCTAGGAGCTCCTACGAGCAGTACTTC. Protein: CASSSLSRSSYEQYF.

This CDR3 reads CASGGGNQPQHF. CDR3 nucleotides: TGTGCCAGCGGGGGGGGCAATCAGCCCCAGCATTTT. This chain joins TRBV6-5 and TRBJ1-5; D may be TRBD1 (5 bases). Germline CDR1 reads MNHEY; CDR2 reads SVGAGI. Deletions cut 8 bases from V and 2 bases from J, with 7 bases between. This CDR3 region has 12 residues.

V is TRBV5-1 and J is TRBJ2-5; tentative D call: TRBD1 (7 bases). The CDR3 spans 14 residues. The germline V gene encodes CDR1 SGHRS and CDR2 YFSETQ. V dropped 4 bases and J dropped 3 bases, with 13 bases sitting between them. CDR3 DNA: TGCGCCAGCAGCGCGGGACAGAGAGAAGAGACCCAGTACTTC. It specifies CASSAGQREETQYF.

The chain links TRBV18 to TRBJ1-5; tentatively, D is TRBD1 (5 bases). This CDR3 has 14 residues. Germline lookup yields CDR1 KGHSH and CDR2 LQKENI. Deletions cut 4 bases from V and 6 bases from J, with 13 bases between. CDR3 nucleotides: TGTGCCAGCTCACTGGAGCAGGGAGGTCAGCCCCAGCATTTT. It yields the protein CASSLEQGGQPQHF.

A single count supports this clone. The J gene is TRBJ1-1, the V gene TRBV19; D unclear. Germline V lookup: CDR1 LNHDA, CDR2 SQIVND (reference sequence). This CDR3 has 15 residues. The V and J ends lost 4 bases and 1 base respectively, with 13 bases between them. The CDR3 DNA follows: TGTGCCAGTAGTACGGGTGGGCAAGCGAACACTGAAGCTTTCTTT. It translates to CASSTGGQANTEAFF.

The chain links TRBV6-5 to TRBJ1-1; possibly TRBD1 for D (5 bases). The CDR3 sequence is 14 residues long. Trimming shortened V by 4 bases and J by 6 bases, and 15 bases separated the two germline ends. The germline gives CDR1 MNHEY, CDR2 SVGAGI. The CDR3 bases are TGTGCCAGCAGTTTACAGGCAGGAATGTCTGAAGCTTTCTTT. This sequence encodes CASSLQAGMSEAFF.

This clone was seen only once. V usage is TRBV5-8 and J usage is TRBJ2-5; TRBD1 matches at 9 bases. V trimming: 5 bases; J trimming: 1 base; junction bases outside the gene matches: 21. CDR3 length: 20 residues. Per germline, CDR1 SGHTS and CDR2 YDEGEE. CDR3 sequence (DNA): TGTGCCAGCAGACCCCTCCGGGACAGGGTAGGAATCGAGGGCCAAGAGACCCAGTACTTC. Translation gives CASRPLRDRVGIEGQETQYF. Combining the CDR3 with reference TRBV5-8 and TRBJ2-5 gives the whole variable domain EAGVTQSPTHLIKTRGQQATLRCSPISGHTSVYWYQQALGLGLQFLLWYDEGEERNRGNFPPRFSGRQFPNYSSELNVNALELEDSALYLCASRPLRDRVGIEGQETQYFGPGTRLLVL.

The rearrangement joins TRBV19 to TRBJ2-7; 11 bases map to TRBD2. Looked up from germline, CDR1 is LNHDA and CDR2 is SQIVND (reference sequence). V trimming: 6 bases; J trimming: 3 bases; junction bases outside the gene matches: 4. CDR3 length: 14 residues. The DNA for the CDR3 is TGTGCCAGTAGGGTTACTAGCGGGAGCTACGAGCAGTACTTC. The encoded protein is CASRVTSGSYEQYF.

The chain carries TRBV7-9 and TRBJ1-2; a weak D match, TRBD1 (5 bases). The CDR3 runs 14 residues. Germline V gives CDR1 SEHNR, CDR2 FQNEAQ (reference sequence). The ends were cut back, 4 bases at V and 7 bases at J, with 16 bases in the middle. The CDR3 region is CASSSFRGKGGYTF. CDR3 bases: TGTGCCAGCAGCTCCTTTAGGGGCAAGGGTGGCTACACCTTC.

The chain recombines TRBV19 with TRBJ2-4; 12 positions match TRBD2. The CDR3 totals 16 residues. J lost 3 bases, V lost 7 bases, and 7 bases had no gene match. In germline, CDR1 is LNHDA, CDR2 SQIVND (reference sequence). The CDR3 nucleotides are TGTGCCAGTACCCCTAGCGGGAGGGCCGGCAAAAACATTCAGTACTTC. Translated: CASTPSGRAGKNIQYF.

This chain connects TRBV4-2 to TRBJ2-7; 8 nucleotides agree with TRBD2. V lost 1 base to trimming and J lost 2 bases; unmatched junction nucleotides: 7. This CDR3 is 16 amino acids long. CDR1 is LGHNA and CDR2 is YNFKEQ in the germline V gene. The CDR3 DNA follows: TGTGCCAGCAGCCAAGCAGCTAGCGGGCCCACCTACGAGCAGTACTTC. This sequence encodes CASSQAASGPTYEQYF.

V and J are TRBV12-3 or TRBV12-4 and TRBJ1-2, with D hard to call. The CDR3 spans 13 residues. V gave up 3 bases and J gave up 2 bases, with 7 bases separating them. The CDR3 protein is CASSFELNYGYTF. DNA of the CDR3: TGTGCCAGCAGTTTTGAACTAAACTATGGCTACACCTTC.

V and J are TRBV10-1 and TRBJ2-2; 8 bases line up with TRBD2. The CDR3 consists of 16 residues. After removal of 4 bases from V and 5 bases from J, the junction contained 9 bases not matched to a gene. The germline gives CDR1 WNHNN, CDR2 SYGVQD (reference sequence). CDR3 protein: CASSGGSGIGTGELFF. DNA of the CDR3: TGCGCCAGCAGTGGGGGTAGCGGGATTGGTACCGGGGAGCTGTTTTTT.

V gene TRBV12-2 combines with J gene TRBJ2-5; whether TRBD2, the table's D call, matches the DNA was not checked. TRBV12-2 is designated a pseudogene. CDR3 length equals 19 residues. The CDR3 DNA follows: TGTGCAAGTCGCCCAGGAGGATATAACGGGAACGTGGAGAAAGAGACCCAGTACTTC. It codes for CASRPGGYNGNVEKETQYF.

The rearrangement uses TRBV15 and TRBJ2-3, with D unresolved. CDR3 length: 11 residues. Germline values: CDR1 LNHNV, CDR2 YYDKDF (reference sequence). Trimming left V 1 base short and J 9 bases short, with 5 bases between. Here the CDR3 DNA reads TGTGCCACCAGCAGAGGTCGGACGCAGTATTTT. Protein product: CATSRGRTQYF.